The next 8 T cell receptor beta chains were all read from a single sample in a study of human T cells and chemical hapten exposure. TCRdb reanalysed the RACE reads using MiXCR and keeps one entry per CDR3 protein. The sample includes over 95,000 distinct CDR3 sequences, over 10% of them seen just once. The sample's time point: patch test 1, 2 weeks after DPC sensitization. Treatment specified: therapeutic diphenylcyclopropenone sensitization with weekly scalp DPC. Sequenced material: whole blood, taken in connection with sensitization to the hapten diphenylcyclopropenone (DPC). The receptors here all came from a woman aged 35 to 49 with alopecia areata. Some clones in this sample may be carry-over from other donors' samples.

At least ten counts were recorded for this clonotype. The rearrangement uses TRBV12-3 or TRBV12-4 and TRBJ2-1, with 7 bases that match TRBD1. Trimming removed 4 bases from V and 10 bases from J; junction bases left unmatched: 4. CDR3 length equals 12 residues. The CDR3 DNA reads TGTGCCAGCAGTTACACAGGGGACGAGCAGTTCTTC. This sequence encodes CASSYTGDEQFF.

This clonotype was picked up a small number of times. The rearrangement links TRBV7-9 to TRBJ2-5; D gene ambiguous. The CDR3 runs 14 residues. Germline values: CDR1 SEHNR, CDR2 FQNEAQ (reference sequence). V was clipped by 1 base and J by 1 base, with 7 bases between them. This chain's CDR3 is CASSLVEIQETQYF. The CDR3 region has the DNA TGTGCCAGCAGCTTAGTAGAGATCCAAGAGACCCAGTACTTC. Complete variable domain (other parts from reference TRBV7-9 and TRBJ2-5): DTGVSQNPRHKITKRGQNVTFRCDPISEHNRLYWYRQTLGQGPEFLTYFQNEAQLEKSRLLSDRFSAERPKGSFSTLEIQRTEQGDSAMYLCASSLVEIQETQYFGPGTRLLVL.

In its sample, this clonotype was seen a few times. Compared with germline, one end of the junction differs, possibly owing to a read error. J is TRBJ2-1 and V is TRBV7-7; 13 bases map to TRBD2. The CDR3 runs 15 residues. Germline V CDR1 and CDR2: SSHAT, FNYEAQ (reference sequence). The DNA of the CDR3 is TGTGCTAGCAGTCCACTAGCGGGAGGGGTAAATGAGCAGTTCTTC. Translating gives CASSPLAGGVNEQFF.

This clonotype was counted many times. This rearrangement joins TRBV5-1 to TRBJ2-1, with TRBD2 matching over 14 bases. Germline trimming cut 1 base from V and 4 bases from J; bases unmatched to any gene: 13. This CDR3 contains 20 residues. Germline V gene lookup returns CDR1 SGHRS and CDR2 YFSETQ. The CDR3 loop is CASSLFGTSGRTTSYNEQFF. The DNA for the CDR3 is TGCGCCAGCAGCTTGTTTGGGACTAGCGGGAGAACGACGAGTTACAATGAGCAGTTCTTC.

The sample holds a few counts of this clonotype. The V call is TRBV7-3, the J call TRBJ2-1; D might be TRBD1 or TRBD2, each matching 6 bases. The length of the CDR3 is 16 residues. Germline lookup yields CDR1 SGHTA and CDR2 FQGTGA. The V end lost 0 bases, the J end lost 3 bases, and 12 bases lay between the germline ends. CDR3 coding DNA: TGTGCCAGCAGCTTAACGTCGGGGGCGCGCTACAATGAGCAGTTCTTC. Protein product: CASSLTSGARYNEQFF.

The rearrangement links TRBV18 to TRBJ2-3, with TRBD2 identical over 7 bases. This CDR3 spans 16 amino acids. V was clipped by 0 bases and J by 0 bases; unmatched bases: 3. The germline gives CDR1 KGHSH, CDR2 LQKENI. The DNA for the CDR3 is TGTGCCAGCTCACCACCCAGCGGGACGAGCACAGATACGCAGTATTTT. This gives the protein CASSPPSGTSTDTQYF.

This chain uses TRBV19 with TRBJ1-2; D possibly corresponds to TRBD1 (6 bases). The germline V gene has CDR1 LNHDA and CDR2 SQIVND (reference sequence). V was cut by 6 bases and J by 8 bases, with 16 bases left in between. This CDR3 has 13 residues. CDR3 nucleotide sequence: TGTGCCAGTAGAAGACCGACAGGAAGGGGCTACACCTTC. Protein: CASRRPTGRGYTF.

This clonotype occurred many times. The chain is built from TRBV18 and TRBJ2-4; possibly TRBD2 for D (5 bases). Germline CDR1 KGHSH, CDR2 LQKENI. The CDR3 totals 16 residues. V was cut by 0 bases and J by 0 bases, with 9 bases left in between. The CDR3 region is CASSPPGGVAKNIQYF. For the CDR3, the DNA is TGTGCCAGCTCACCACCCGGAGGAGTAGCCAAAAACATTCAGTACTTC.